This T cell receptor (beta chain) is from a study of T cell responses to AZD1222 COVID-19 vaccine. Broader study findings: Spike-specific TCR breadth rose after two AZD1222 doses, and depth rose as well. Across spike, vaccine-associated CD4 TCRs were found, dominant at 160-218 and 743-854. Baseline antibody screening turned up just a handful of seropositive AZD1222 recipients. Among the donors, most were white British and more were female, and clonal diversity was possibly underestimated.

Method: immunoSEQ multiplex PCR; TCRdb's copy keeps in-frame clones and lacks some. Here the sample spans nearly 200,000 clones, about 93% being singletons. Comment on this clone: Its antigen is currently unknown.

The CDR3 covers 14 residues. Per the germline V gene, CDR1 is SEHNR and CDR2 is FQNEAQ (reference sequence). The ends were cut back, 4 bases at V and 4 bases at J, with 12 bases in the middle. The sequencing used peripheral blood, collected 28 days after the second AZD1222 dose. The sequence was obtained from an adult who received the AZD1222 COVID-19 vaccine. V is TRBV7-9 and J is TRBJ2-3, with D possibly being TRBD1 (6 bases). The CDR3: CASSYYTGPDTQYF. Written as DNA, the CDR3 is TGTGCCAGCAGCTATTATACAGGGCCAGATACGCAGTATTTT.